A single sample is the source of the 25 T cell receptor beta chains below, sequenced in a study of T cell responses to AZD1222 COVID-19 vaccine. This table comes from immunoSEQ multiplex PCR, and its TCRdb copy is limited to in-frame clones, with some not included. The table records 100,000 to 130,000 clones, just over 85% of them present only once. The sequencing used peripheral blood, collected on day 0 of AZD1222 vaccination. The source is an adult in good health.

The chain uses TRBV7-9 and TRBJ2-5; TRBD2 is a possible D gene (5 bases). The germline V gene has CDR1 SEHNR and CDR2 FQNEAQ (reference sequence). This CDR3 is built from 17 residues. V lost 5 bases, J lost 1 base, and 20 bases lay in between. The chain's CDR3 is CASSPLFGVGPQETQYF. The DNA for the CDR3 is TGTGCCAGCAGCCCTCTCTTCGGGGTAGGGCCCCAAGAGACCCAGTACTTC.

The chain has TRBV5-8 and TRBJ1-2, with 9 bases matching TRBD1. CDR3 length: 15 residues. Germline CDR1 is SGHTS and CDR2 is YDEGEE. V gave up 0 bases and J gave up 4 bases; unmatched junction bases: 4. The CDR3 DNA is TGTGCCAGCAGCTTGGTTCTGACAGGGGGCTATGGCTACACCTTC. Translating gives CASSLVLTGGYGYTF.

The CDR3 protein is CASSQSTQTQYF. The CDR3 bases are TGTGCCAGCAGCCAATCTACCCAGACCCAGTACTTC. The chain couples TRBV3-1 (or the pseudogene TRBV3-2) to TRBJ2-5; unclear D gene. The V and J ends lost 2 bases and 6 bases respectively, with 7 bases between them. The CDR3 loop spans 12 amino acids. Germline V CDR1 and CDR2: LGHDT, YNNKEL (reference sequence).

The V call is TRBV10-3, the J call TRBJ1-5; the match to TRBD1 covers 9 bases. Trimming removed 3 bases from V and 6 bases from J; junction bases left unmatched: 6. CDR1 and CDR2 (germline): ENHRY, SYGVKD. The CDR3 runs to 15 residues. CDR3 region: CAISDPTGGRQPQHF. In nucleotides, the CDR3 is TGTGCCATCAGTGACCCTACAGGGGGCCGTCAGCCCCAGCATTTT.

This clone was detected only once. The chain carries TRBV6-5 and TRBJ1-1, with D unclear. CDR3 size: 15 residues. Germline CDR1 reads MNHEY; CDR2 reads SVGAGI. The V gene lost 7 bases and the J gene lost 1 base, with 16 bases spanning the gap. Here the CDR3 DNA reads TGTGCCAGCAAAGTTAGCGGGCTTGGGAACACTGAAGCTTTCTTT. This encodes CASKVSGLGNTEAFF.

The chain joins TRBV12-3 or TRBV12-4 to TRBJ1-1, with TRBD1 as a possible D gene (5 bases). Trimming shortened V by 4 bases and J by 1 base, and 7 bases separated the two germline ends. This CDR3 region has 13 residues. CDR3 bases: TGTGCCAGCAGTTCAGGGAAGAACACTGAAGCTTTCTTT. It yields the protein CASSSGKNTEAFF.

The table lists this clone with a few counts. The CDR3 is CASSFSGSSYEQYF. The CDR3 DNA is TGCGCCAGCAGCTTCTCCGGGAGCTCCTACGAGCAGTACTTC. J is TRBJ2-7 and V is TRBV5-1; D perhaps matches TRBD2 (6 bases). Per germline, CDR1 SGHRS and CDR2 YFSETQ. There are 14 residues in the CDR3. V gave up 2 bases and J gave up 0 bases, with 9 bases separating them.

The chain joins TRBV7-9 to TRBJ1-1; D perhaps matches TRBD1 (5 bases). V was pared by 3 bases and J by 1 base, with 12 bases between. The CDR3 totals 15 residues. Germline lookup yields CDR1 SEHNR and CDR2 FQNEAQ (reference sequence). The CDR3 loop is CASSFWGTPNTEAFF. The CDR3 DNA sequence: TGTGCCAGCAGCTTCTGGGGGACTCCGAACACTGAAGCTTTCTTT.

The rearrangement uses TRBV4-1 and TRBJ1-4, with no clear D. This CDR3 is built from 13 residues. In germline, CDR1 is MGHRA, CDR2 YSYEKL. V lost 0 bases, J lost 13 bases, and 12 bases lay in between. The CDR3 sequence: CASSQEEGLPLFF. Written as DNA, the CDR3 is TGCGCCAGCAGCCAAGAGGAGGGTCTTCCACTGTTTTTT.

The CDR3 nucleotides are TGTGCCAGCAGTCAGACCGGGCTCCAAGAGACCCAGTACTTC. Translated, it gives CASSQTGLQETQYF. The chain carries TRBV28 and TRBJ2-5; no definite D call. CDR3 size: 14 residues. The V end lost 5 bases, the J end lost 1 base, and 11 bases lay between the germline ends. Germline loops: CDR1 MDHEN, CDR2 SYDVKM.

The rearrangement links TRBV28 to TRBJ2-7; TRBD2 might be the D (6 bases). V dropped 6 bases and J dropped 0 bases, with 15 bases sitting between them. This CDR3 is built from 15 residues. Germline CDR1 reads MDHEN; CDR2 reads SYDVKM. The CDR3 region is CASSRGTVSSYEQYF. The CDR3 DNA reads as TGTGCCAGCAGCCGCGGGACGGTCAGCTCCTACGAGCAGTACTTC.

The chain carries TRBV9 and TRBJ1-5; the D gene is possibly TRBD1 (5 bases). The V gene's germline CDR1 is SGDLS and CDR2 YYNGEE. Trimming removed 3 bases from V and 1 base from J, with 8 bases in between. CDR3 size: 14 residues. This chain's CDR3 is CASSAWDSNQPQHF. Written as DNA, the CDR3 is TGTGCCAGCAGCGCCTGGGACAGCAATCAGCCCCAGCATTTT.

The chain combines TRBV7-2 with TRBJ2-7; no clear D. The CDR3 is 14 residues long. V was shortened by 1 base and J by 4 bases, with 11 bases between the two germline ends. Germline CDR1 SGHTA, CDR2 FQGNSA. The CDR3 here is CASSLGLQLYEQYF. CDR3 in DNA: TGTGCCAGCAGCTTAGGGCTACAATTATACGAGCAGTACTTC.

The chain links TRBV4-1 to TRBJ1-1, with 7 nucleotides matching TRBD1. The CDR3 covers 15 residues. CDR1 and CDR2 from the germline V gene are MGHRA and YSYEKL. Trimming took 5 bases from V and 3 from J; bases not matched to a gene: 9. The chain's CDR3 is CASSTRQGGDTEAFF. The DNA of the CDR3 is TGCGCCAGCAGCACCAGACAGGGAGGGGACACTGAAGCTTTCTTT.

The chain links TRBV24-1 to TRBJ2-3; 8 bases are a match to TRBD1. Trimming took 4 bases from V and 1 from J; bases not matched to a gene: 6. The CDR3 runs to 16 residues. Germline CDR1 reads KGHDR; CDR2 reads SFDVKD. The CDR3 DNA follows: TGTGCCACCAGTGACCCGACAGGGGACGGCACAGATACGCAGTATTTT. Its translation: CATSDPTGDGTDTQYF.

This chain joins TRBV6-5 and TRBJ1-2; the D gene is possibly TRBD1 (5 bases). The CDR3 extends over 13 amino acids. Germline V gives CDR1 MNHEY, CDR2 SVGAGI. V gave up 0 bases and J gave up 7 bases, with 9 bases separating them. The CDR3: CASSYSGTAGYTF. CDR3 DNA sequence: TGTGCCAGCAGTTACTCCGGGACTGCTGGCTACACCTTC.

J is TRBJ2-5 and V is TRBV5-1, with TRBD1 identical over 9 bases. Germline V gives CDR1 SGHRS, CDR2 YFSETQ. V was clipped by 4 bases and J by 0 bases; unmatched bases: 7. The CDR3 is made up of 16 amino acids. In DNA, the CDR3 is TGCGCCAGCAGCACGCGGACAGGGGTCGACCAAGAGACCCAGTACTTC. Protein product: CASSTRTGVDQETQYF.

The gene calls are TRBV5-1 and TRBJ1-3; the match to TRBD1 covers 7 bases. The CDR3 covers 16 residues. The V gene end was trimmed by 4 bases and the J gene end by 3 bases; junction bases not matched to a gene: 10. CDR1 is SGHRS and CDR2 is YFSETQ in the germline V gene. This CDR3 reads CASSPTGTADGNTIYF. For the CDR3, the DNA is TGCGCCAGCAGCCCGACAGGGACAGCGGATGGAAACACCATATATTTT.

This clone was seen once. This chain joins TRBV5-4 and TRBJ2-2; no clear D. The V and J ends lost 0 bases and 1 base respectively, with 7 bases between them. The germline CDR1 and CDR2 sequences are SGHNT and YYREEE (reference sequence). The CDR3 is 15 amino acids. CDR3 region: CASSLATKNTGELFF. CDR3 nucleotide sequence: TGTGCCAGCAGCTTGGCGACCAAGAACACCGGGGAGCTGTTTTTT.

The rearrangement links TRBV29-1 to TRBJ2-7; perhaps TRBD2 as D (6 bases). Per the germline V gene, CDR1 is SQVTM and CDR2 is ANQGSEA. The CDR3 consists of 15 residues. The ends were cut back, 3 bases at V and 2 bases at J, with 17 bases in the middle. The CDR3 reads CSVEWEDGLPYEQYF. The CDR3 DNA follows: TGCAGCGTTGAGTGGGAGGACGGATTACCCTACGAGCAGTACTTC.

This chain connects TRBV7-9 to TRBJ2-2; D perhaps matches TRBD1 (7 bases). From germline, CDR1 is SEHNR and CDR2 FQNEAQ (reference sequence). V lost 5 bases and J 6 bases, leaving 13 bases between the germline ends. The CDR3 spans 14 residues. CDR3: CASSRGTAPGELFF. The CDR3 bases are TGTGCCAGCAGCCGCGGGACAGCCCCCGGGGAGCTGTTTTTT.

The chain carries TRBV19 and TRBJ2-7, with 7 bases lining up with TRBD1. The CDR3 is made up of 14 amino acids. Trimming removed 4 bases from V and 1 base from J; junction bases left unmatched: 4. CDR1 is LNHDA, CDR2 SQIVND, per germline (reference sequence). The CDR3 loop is CASSRGQPSYEQYF. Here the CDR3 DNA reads TGTGCCAGTAGTAGGGGACAGCCTTCCTACGAGCAGTACTTC.

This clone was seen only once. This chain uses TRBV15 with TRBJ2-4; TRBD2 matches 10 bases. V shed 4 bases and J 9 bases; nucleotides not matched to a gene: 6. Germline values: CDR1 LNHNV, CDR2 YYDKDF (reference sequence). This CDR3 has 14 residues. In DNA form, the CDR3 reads TGTGCCACCAGCACCCAGCGGGGGGGCGGCATTCAGTACTTC. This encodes CATSTQRGGGIQYF.

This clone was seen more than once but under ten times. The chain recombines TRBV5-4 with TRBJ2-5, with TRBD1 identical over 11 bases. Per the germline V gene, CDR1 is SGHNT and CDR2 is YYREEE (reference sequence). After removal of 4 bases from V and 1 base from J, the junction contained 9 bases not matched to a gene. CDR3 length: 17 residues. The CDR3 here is CASSLRTGGRGQETQYF. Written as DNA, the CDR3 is TGTGCCAGCAGCCTGAGGACAGGGGGCCGGGGCCAAGAGACCCAGTACTTC.

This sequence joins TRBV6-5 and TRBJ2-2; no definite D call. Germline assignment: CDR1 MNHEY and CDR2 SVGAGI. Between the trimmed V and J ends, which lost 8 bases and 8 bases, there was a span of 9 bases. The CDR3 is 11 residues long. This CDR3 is CASQRRGELFF. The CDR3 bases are TGTGCCAGCCAGAGGCGAGGGGAGCTGTTTTTT.